These 3 T cell receptor beta chains share one sample of origin, sequenced in a study of control samples from healthy donors and cancer patients. TCRdb's copy holds only in-frame clones and misses some; the assay was immunoSEQ multiplex PCR. Of around 70,000 clones listed, less than 95% are singletons. Sequenced: blood. The receptors here all came from a woman aged 25 to 39 in good health.

The genes are TRBV7-9 and TRBJ1-4; D remains ambiguous. CDR1 and CDR2 (germline): SEHNR, FQNEAQ (reference sequence). V lost 6 bases, J lost 1 base, and 15 bases lay in between. The CDR3 totals 16 residues. CDR3 coding DNA: TGTGCCAGCAGTACCCACGCCTCAGGAACTAATGAAAAACTGTTTTTT. It translates to CASSTHASGTNEKLFF.

The genes are TRBV29-1 and TRBJ2-3; D possibly corresponds to TRBD1 (5 bases). CDR1 and CDR2 (germline): SQVTM, ANQGSEA. The length of the CDR3 is 13 residues. V lost 7 bases and J 5 bases, leaving 16 bases between the germline ends. CDR3 bases: TGCAGCGCTCCCGTCCCAGGGCGAGATACGCAGTATTTT. Protein product: CSAPVPGRDTQYF.

J is TRBJ1-1 and V is TRBV11-1; tentatively, D is TRBD1 (5 bases). Germline V gene data show CDR1 as SGHAT and CDR2 as FQDESV (reference sequence). This CDR3 has 14 amino acids. V was pared by 3 bases and J by 1 base, with 9 bases between. CDR3 nucleotides: TGTGCCAGCAGCTTTGTACAGGAGAACACTGAAGCTTTCTTT. Its translation: CASSFVQENTEAFF.